What follows describes a single T cell receptor (beta chain). Its antigen is still unknown. No cell sorting was done before RNA was extracted from the tissue. Distant lung tissue was collected more than 3 cm away from the tumor edge. The sample originates from a study of tumor and adjacent non-tumor tissue in lung cancer. TCRbeta libraries were built with three rounds of nested PCR, modified from ARM-PCR. TCRdb passed the multiplex PCR reads through MiXCR, listing each CDR3 protein once. This table holds around 40,000 distinct CDR3 sequences, more than 50% found once. Notes on the study in general: TCR diversity was significantly greater in tumor than normal lung tissue.

The TCR was taken from a man aged 45-65 years with non-small cell lung cancer. The sequenced sample was distant non-tumor lung tissue.

The CDR3 sequence is CASNSRSGGLAGTRELFF. The CDR3 DNA sequence: TGTGCCAGCAACTCCCGGAGCGGGGGCCTTGCGGGGACCAGGGAGCTGTTTTTT. This chain joins TRBV5-4 and TRBJ2-2; TRBD2 matches 8 bases. V was clipped by 6 bases and J by 9 bases; unmatched bases: 22. There are 18 residues in the CDR3. Germline V gene data show CDR1 as SGHNT and CDR2 as YYREEE (reference sequence).